This is a list of T cell receptor beta chains from one sample in a study of cytomegalovirus exposure and HLA in healthy donors. TCRdb's copy holds only in-frame clones and misses some; the assay was immunoSEQ multiplex PCR. The data contain some 100,000 clones, around three quarters of them seen just once; the ten biggest clones take up over 7%. Sequenced material: PBMCs. Receptors were obtained from a woman in her forties or fifties in good health and CMV-seropositive. The CDR3 runs from the conserved cysteine through the conserved F or W. Each record gives: clone size, CDR3 length, J gene, V gene, D gene, CDR3 DNA, CDR3 protein. A D gene is named only where the DNA matches it firmly. Size values are once, few and many counts, or a class for expanded clones, and some rows have none.

>.|14|TRBJ2-6|TRBV6-5|TRBD1
TGTGCCACCATAGGGGCGACAGGGGCCAACGGCCTGACTTTC
CATIGATGANGLTF
>.|13|TRBJ2-7|TRBV5-1|.
TGCGCCAGCAGCTTGCAGGGAACGGCCGAGCAGTACTTC
CASSLQGTAEQYF
>.|17|TRBJ1-4|TRBV4-2|.
TGTGCCAGCAGCCAAGATGCAGCGGGGAAAGGGGGTGAAAAACTGTTTTTT
CASSQDAAGKGGEKLFF
>.|16|TRBJ2-1|TRBV2|.
TGTGCCAGCGGTGGACAGCTAAGTTTTACCTACAATGAGCAGTTCTTC
CASGGQLSFTYNEQFF
>.|13|TRBJ1-4|TRBV19|.
TGTGCCACCTCCGGACAGAATAATGAAAAACTGTTTTTT
CATSGQNNEKLFF
>.|15|TRBJ2-1|TRBV7-9|TRBD1
TGTGCCAGCAGCGTACGACAGGGCTCCTACAATGAGCAGTTCTTC
CASSVRQGSYNEQFF
>once|13|TRBJ2-7|TRBV6-6|.
TGTGCCAGCAGCCGACAGGAGCACTACGAGCAGTACTTC
CASSRQEHYEQYF
>.|15|TRBJ2-7|TRBV7-9|TRBD2
TGTGCCAGCAGCTTCGGGACTAGCGAGTATTACGAGCAGTACTTC
CASSFGTSEYYEQYF
>.|13|TRBJ1-5|TRBV28|.
TGTGCCAGCGGCAGGGTTGGCAATCAGCCCCAGCATTTT
CASGRVGNQPQHF
>.|16|TRBJ2-7|TRBV15|.
TGTGCCACCAGCAGACCCCTAGGGCAGGGAAGGTACGAGCAGTACTTC
CATSRPLGQGRYEQYF
>.|15|TRBJ2-1|TRBV2|TRBD2
TGTGCCAGCAGGGAGGGACTAGCGGGAGCCAATGAGCAGTTCTTC
CASREGLAGANEQFF
>few|17|TRBJ2-2|TRBV9|TRBD2
TGTGCCAGCAGCCGCGGACTAGCGGGGACTTGGACCGGGGAGCTGTTTTTT
CASSRGLAGTWTGELFF
>.|13|TRBJ1-1|TRBV5-4|.
TGTGCCAGCAGCCTAGCCGTGGGGACTGAAGCTTTCTTT
CASSLAVGTEAFF
>once|13|TRBJ2-7|TRBV29-1|.
TGCAGCGTTGAGGCAGGGTTTTCCTACGAGCAGTACTTC
CSVEAGFSYEQYF